This T cell receptor beta chain was sequenced during a study of T cell responses to AZD1222 COVID-19 vaccine. From germline, CDR1 is LGHDT and CDR2 YNNKEL (reference sequence). The trim removed 5 bases at V and 1 base at J, leaving 4 bases unmatched. This CDR3 is 14 amino acids long. Libraries were prepared by immunoSEQ multiplex PCR; TCRdb keeps only in-frame clonotypes and omits some of them. In the table there are about 120,000 clones, 87% of which are singletons. Study outcomes and limitations: Spike as a whole was targeted by vaccine-associated CD4 TCRs, dominant at 160-218 and 743-854. Donors, mostly white British, included more females; clonal diversity was possibly underestimated. Elevations in Spike-specific TCR breadth and depth followed administration of two AZD1222 doses.

On this clone: Its antigen remains unidentified.

The specimen was peripheral blood, collected 28 days after the second AZD1222 dose. This TCR was sampled from an adult who received the AZD1222 COVID-19 vaccine. The chain links TRBV3-1 (or the pseudogene TRBV3-2) to TRBJ2-7, with 8 nucleotides matching TRBD1. As DNA, the CDR3 is TGTGCCAGCAGCAGGACAGGGTCATCCTACGAGCAGTACTTC. Encoded protein: CASSRTGSSYEQYF.